Below, 32 T cell receptor beta chains from the same sample are listed, as sequenced in a study of shared clonotypes between healthy human individuals. Using immunoSEQ multiplex PCR, the repertoire was profiled, and TCRdb retains in-frame clones only, with some absent. The profile shows about 600,000 clones, roughly 97% of them singletons. Sequences were obtained from naive CD4+ T cells sorted from blood. As to subset: CD45RA+ positively selected. The source of these receptors is a woman aged 30 to 39 in good health.

V gene TRBV7-8 combines with J gene TRBJ2-3; the D is unclear. V dropped 7 bases and J dropped 9 bases, with 14 bases sitting between them. The CDR3 consists of 12 residues. The V gene's germline CDR1 is SGHVS and CDR2 FQNEAQ. CDR3 region: CASTPAPGTQYF. In DNA, the CDR3 is TGTGCCAGCACTCCTGCCCCCGGCACGCAGTATTTT.

This clone has a single count. The junction does not match germline at one end; this may be a read error. The genes are TRBV6-1 and TRBJ1-5; unclear D gene. Germline-derived CDR1 and CDR2 are MNHNS and SASEGT. This CDR3 is built from 13 residues. The CDR3 region has the DNA TGTGCCAGCAGTGAATATAGCGATCAGCCCCAGCATTTT. Amino acid sequence: CASSEYSDQPQHF.

Points on this clone: This sample includes further DNA sequences coding for the same CDR3. The J gene is TRBJ1-4, the V gene TRBV19; no clear D gene. The germline gives CDR1 LNHDA, CDR2 SQIVND (reference sequence). The CDR3 spans 13 residues. Between the trimmed V and J ends, which lost 6 bases and 8 bases, there was a span of 13 bases. The CDR3 bases are TGTGCCAGTAGCTCTGATCGGGGAGAAAAACTGTTTTTT. Protein: CASSSDRGEKLFF.

This clone was seen a handful of times. The chain uses TRBV28 and TRBJ1-2; no definite D call. With 8 bases removed from V and 8 bases from J, the gap between germline ends came to 12 bases. CDR3 length equals 11 residues. Germline CDR1 and CDR2: MDHEN and SYDVKM. The CDR3 sequence is CASAEPRGYTF. CDR3 DNA: TGTGCCAGCGCTGAGCCGCGGGGCTACACCTTC.

The count of this clone is one. The chain employs TRBV6-6 and TRBJ2-3, with TRBD2 identical over 7 bases. Germline V gene lookup returns CDR1 MNHNY and CDR2 SVGAGI (reference sequence). The CDR3 is 15 amino acids. J was trimmed by 3 bases and V by 8 bases; bases with no gene match: 11. The CDR3 here is CASSGRAGSTDTQYF. In DNA form, the CDR3 reads TGTGCCAGCTCTGGTAGAGCGGGATCGACAGATACGCAGTATTTT.

The rearrangement uses TRBV5-1 and TRBJ2-7, with 9 bases lining up with TRBD1. With 4 bases clipped from V and 6 bases from J, the junction kept 8 bases outside the gene matches. Per the germline V gene, CDR1 is SGHRS and CDR2 is YFSETQ. The length of the CDR3 is 14 residues. The CDR3: CASSGTGTAIEQYF. DNA of the CDR3: TGCGCCAGCAGCGGGACAGGGACGGCGATCGAGCAGTACTTC.

The chain uses TRBV6-1 and TRBJ1-2; the D gene is possibly TRBD1 (5 bases). With 5 bases removed from V and 3 bases from J, the gap between germline ends came to 16 bases. There are 15 residues in the CDR3. CDR1 is MNHNS, CDR2 SASEGT, per germline. DNA for the CDR3: TGTGCCAGCAGTCTTCCGTTCGGGGCTGACTATGGCTACACCTTC. Its protein is CASSLPFGADYGYTF.

This chain links TRBV11-2 with TRBJ2-2, with 9 nucleotides matching TRBD2. The V segment lost 2 bases and the J segment 4 bases; nucleotides outside the gene matches: 14. This CDR3 contains 19 residues. Germline lookup yields CDR1 SGHAT and CDR2 FQNNGV. In DNA form, the CDR3 reads TGTGCCAGCAGCTTAACTCGTCTGGCGGGAGGGCTCGGCACCGGGGAGCTGTTTTTT. This translates into CASSLTRLAGGLGTGELFF.

The chain links TRBV18 to TRBJ2-5, with TRBD2 matching over 8 bases. The CDR3 has 16 amino acids. Unmatched junction bases numbered 9, after V lost 3 bases and J lost 3 bases. CDR1 and CDR2 (germline): KGHSH, LQKENI. DNA of the CDR3: TGTGCCAGCTCACCCCGGGGCAGCGGGAGTAAAGAGACCCAGTACTTC. This gives the protein CASSPRGSGSKETQYF.

This sequence joins TRBV30 and TRBJ2-1; either TRBD1 or TRBD2 may fit D (6 bases each). The CDR3 spans 17 residues. Per the germline V gene, CDR1 is GTSNPN and CDR2 is SVGIG (reference sequence). Trimming removed 3 bases at V and 5 bases at J, with 23 bases between. CDR3 sequence: CAWSEPSRGRSNNEQFF. As DNA, the CDR3 is TGTGCCTGGAGCGAGCCTTCTAGGGGGAGGAGTAACAATGAGCAGTTCTTC. Full variable domain (remainder filled in from reference TRBV30 and TRBJ2-1): SQTIHQWPATLVQPVGSPLSLECTVEGTSNPNLYWYRQAAGRGLQLLFYSVGIGQISSEVPQNLSASRPQDRQFILSSKKLLLSDSGFYLCAWSEPSRGRSNNEQFFGPGTRLTVL.

The chain employs TRBV19 and TRBJ1-5, with 8 bases fitting TRBD1. The junction had 14 bases not matched to a gene; V was cut back by 8 bases and J by 2 bases. The CDR3 contains 17 residues. Per germline, CDR1 LNHDA and CDR2 SQIVND (reference sequence). CDR3 region: CASGRGQGLFRNQPQHF. In DNA form, the CDR3 reads TGTGCCAGTGGGAGAGGACAGGGCCTTTTTCGCAATCAGCCCCAGCATTTT.

This chain's CDR3 is CASSPRLVVGELFF. DNA for the CDR3: TGTGCCAGCAGCCCCCGGCTAGTCGTCGGGGAGCTGTTTTTT. This sequence joins TRBV13 and TRBJ2-2; D remains ambiguous. Trimming took 5 bases from V and 7 from J, leaving 14 bases between them. Germline CDR1 PRHDT, CDR2 FYEKMQ (reference sequence). The CDR3 extends over 14 amino acids. Drawing the rest from reference TRBV13 and TRBJ2-2, the complete variable domain is AAGVIQSPRHLIKEKRETATLKCYPIPRHDTVYWYQQGPGQDPQFLISFYEKMQSDKGSIPDRFSAQQFSDYHSELNMSSLELGDSALYFCASSPRLVVGELFFGEGSRLTVL.

J is TRBJ1-5 and V is TRBV10-1; D might be TRBD1 (6 bases). The germline V and J ends were trimmed by 4 bases and 6 bases, with 10 bases remaining between them. CDR1 and CDR2 from the germline V gene are WNHNN and SYGVQD (reference sequence). This CDR3 comprises 13 residues. The CDR3 region is CASSGTGIQPQHF. CDR3 DNA: TGCGCCAGCAGTGGCACAGGGATTCAGCCCCAGCATTTT.

The rearrangement uses TRBV7-2 and TRBJ2-7, with D possibly being TRBD1 or TRBD2 (5 bases each). The CDR3 covers 15 residues. The ends were cut back, 5 bases at V and 0 bases at J, with 14 bases in the middle. Germline V gives CDR1 SGHTA, CDR2 FQGNSA. DNA of the CDR3: TGTGCCAGCAGCCTTGCACCCGGGACCTCCTACGAGCAGTACTTC. Translating it yields CASSLAPGTSYEQYF.

V is TRBV7-8 and J is TRBJ1-5; no clear D gene. Between the trimmed V and J ends, which lost 1 base and 0 bases, there was a span of 10 bases. The CDR3 sequence is 16 residues long. Per the germline V gene, CDR1 is SGHVS and CDR2 is FQNEAQ. For the CDR3, the DNA is TGTGCCAGCAGCTTAGAACGGATCCTTAGCAATCAGCCCCAGCATTTT. The encoded protein is CASSLERILSNQPQHF.

The chain has TRBV28 and TRBJ1-4; D unresolved. The CDR3 has 11 amino acids. CDR1 is MDHEN and CDR2 is SYDVKM in the germline V gene. Trimming pared 6 bases from V and 5 bases from J, leaving 4 bases between. DNA of the CDR3: TGTGCCAGCAGCGGAAATGAAAAACTGTTTTTT. Its protein product is CASSGNEKLFF.

The chain carries TRBV28 and TRBJ2-7; TRBD1 agrees at 7 bases. The CDR3 runs 15 residues. Per the germline V gene, CDR1 is MDHEN and CDR2 is SYDVKM. The J segment lost 5 bases and the V segment lost 8 bases, leaving 15 bases of the junction unmatched. Here the CDR3 reads CASLSRETGFHEQYF. The CDR3 DNA reads TGTGCCAGCCTTTCAAGGGAGACAGGGTTCCACGAGCAGTACTTC.

The chain employs TRBV4-1 and TRBJ2-7; 8 bases align to TRBD2. Germline trimming cut 3 bases from V and 3 bases from J; bases unmatched to any gene: 13. Per germline, CDR1 MGHRA and CDR2 YSYEKL. The CDR3 is made up of 17 amino acids. DNA for the CDR3: TGCGCCAGCAGCCATCAATTGAGGACGGGAGGGAACTACGAGCAGTACTTC. This codes for CASSHQLRTGGNYEQYF.

The CDR3 DNA is TGTGCCAGCAGCTTTTTTAGTTCACAGTCCTACGAGCAGTACTTC. Its protein product is CASSFFSSQSYEQYF. The chain has TRBV5-6 and TRBJ2-7; the D is unclear. The germline gives CDR1 SGHDT, CDR2 YYEEEE. This CDR3 region has 15 residues. V dropped 2 bases and J dropped 1 base, with 13 bases sitting between them.

As DNA, the CDR3 is TGTGCCAGCAGTGCCCGGGACAGGGGATCGGGGTCACCCCTCCACTTT. This translates into CASSARDRGSGSPLHF. The V and J genes are TRBV6-1 and TRBJ1-6, with TRBD1 matching over 10 bases. With 4 bases clipped from V and 10 bases from J, the junction kept 10 bases outside the gene matches. This CDR3 comprises 16 residues. Germline V lookup: CDR1 MNHNS, CDR2 SASEGT.

The chain links TRBV7-9 to TRBJ2-7, with 7 positions matching TRBD1. The CDR3 covers 14 residues. CDR1 is SEHNR, CDR2 FQNEAQ, per germline (reference sequence). J gave up 2 bases and V 7 bases, and 8 bases lay outside the gene matches. CDR3 protein: CASIERGPPYEQYF. The CDR3, as DNA: TGTGCCAGCATCGAGAGGGGGCCCCCCTACGAGCAGTACTTC.

The chain uses TRBV7-7 and TRBJ2-1; D assignment may be TRBD1 or TRBD2 (5 bases each). V lost 5 bases to trimming and J lost 9 bases, with 11 bases between them. The V gene's germline CDR1 is SSHAT and CDR2 FNYEAQ (reference sequence). CDR3 length: 12 residues. DNA for the CDR3: TGTGCCAGCAGCCACGCAGGGAGTGAGCAGTTCTTC. It encodes CASSHAGSEQFF.

The V gene is TRBV19, the J gene TRBJ1-5; 9 bases are shared with TRBD1. The CDR3 has 17 amino acids. The germline V gene has CDR1 LNHDA and CDR2 SQIVND (reference sequence). Trimming at V came to 5 bases and at J to 5 bases, leaving 13 bases not matched to a gene. The CDR3 DNA is TGTGCCAGTAGTCTCACACCGGGACAGGGAACCTATCAGCCCCAGCATTTT. This codes for CASSLTPGQGTYQPQHF.

In regard to this clone: Other nucleotide sequences in the sample specify the same CDR3. The chain couples TRBV27 to TRBJ2-5; D unclear. Trimming left V 2 bases short and J 4 bases short, with 5 bases between. Germline CDR1 MNHEY, CDR2 SMNVEV (reference sequence). The CDR3 is 12 amino acids. CDR3 sequence reads: CASSLLGETQYF. The CDR3 DNA sequence: TGTGCCAGCAGTTTACTGGGAGAGACCCAGTACTTC.

V usage is TRBV7-2 and J usage is TRBJ1-2, with 10 positions matching TRBD1. This CDR3 spans 14 amino acids. Germline CDR1 SGHTA, CDR2 FQGNSA. V lost 5 bases and J lost 2; bases outside the gene matches: 2. CDR3 sequence: CASSPGQGNYGYTF. For the CDR3, the DNA is TGTGCCAGCAGCCCGGGACAGGGGAACTATGGCTACACCTTC.

The chain recombines TRBV9 with TRBJ2-7; 9 nucleotides line up with TRBD1. The junction had 5 bases not matched to a gene; V was cut back by 4 bases and J by 3 bases. The germline CDR1 and CDR2 sequences are SGDLS and YYNGEE. The CDR3 spans 14 residues. CDR3 in amino acids: CASSPTTGGYEQYF. For the CDR3, the DNA is TGTGCCAGCAGCCCAACGACAGGGGGCTACGAGCAGTACTTC.

The rearrangement links TRBV30 to TRBJ2-7; D uncertain. There are 11 residues in the CDR3. V lost 4 bases, J lost 2 bases, and 6 bases lay in between. Germline CDR1 is GTSNPN and CDR2 is SVGIG (reference sequence). As DNA, the CDR3 is TGTGCCTGGACAGACGCCTACGAGCAGTACTTC. Translating gives CAWTDAYEQYF. Looking up the rest from reference TRBV30 and TRBJ2-7 gives the full variable domain: SQTIHQWPATLVQPVGSPLSLECTVEGTSNPNLYWYRQAAGRGLQLLFYSVGIGQISSEVPQNLSASRPQDRQFILSSKKLLLSDSGFYLCAWTDAYEQYFGPGTRLTVT.

The chain links TRBV28 to TRBJ2-3; the match to TRBD1 covers 9 bases. Germline-derived CDR1 and CDR2 are MDHEN and SYDVKM. Trimming removed 2 bases from V and 3 bases from J; junction bases left unmatched: 3. The CDR3 is made up of 15 amino acids. Here the CDR3 reads CASSLVQGATDTQYF. The CDR3 DNA sequence: TGTGCCAGCAGTTTAGTACAGGGGGCAACAGATACGCAGTATTTT.

The rearrangement joins TRBV9 to TRBJ2-3; weak D call: TRBD2 (6 bases). The CDR3 is 16 amino acids. With 4 bases removed from V and 4 bases from J, the gap between germline ends came to 19 bases. Germline V CDR1 and CDR2: SGDLS, YYNGEE. CDR3 nucleotide sequence: TGTGCCAGCAGCCTGAACGAGGGCGGGGCTGCAGATACGCAGTATTTT. It encodes CASSLNEGGAADTQYF.

This chain connects TRBV9 to TRBJ2-3, with a weak D call TRBD2 (6 bases). CDR3 length: 17 residues. Germline V gene data show CDR1 as SGDLS and CDR2 as YYNGEE. V was clipped by 3 bases and J by 4 bases, with 21 bases between them. CDR3 nucleotides: TGTGCCAGCAGCGAACTTTTCGGAAGGGAGGTCCCAGATACGCAGTATTTT. Its translation: CASSELFGREVPDTQYF.

This sequence joins TRBV25-1 and TRBJ1-1; D not certain. Germline V gives CDR1 MGHDK, CDR2 SYGVNS. Trimming shortened V by 3 bases and J by 0 bases, and 5 bases separated the two germline ends. The CDR3 length is 13 residues. Here the CDR3 DNA reads TGTGCCAGCAGTGATACTCTGAACACTGAAGCTTTCTTT. Protein: CASSDTLNTEAFF.

The CDR3 reads CASSRRGGKVTGELFF. The CDR3 bases are TGTGCCAGCAGCCGAAGGGGCGGGAAGGTAACCGGGGAGCTGTTTTTT. V usage is TRBV27 and J usage is TRBJ2-2; weak D call: TRBD2 (6 bases). The V end lost 6 bases, the J end lost 5 bases, and 19 bases lay between the germline ends. Looked up from germline, CDR1 is MNHEY and CDR2 is SMNVEV (reference sequence). This CDR3 has 16 residues.